This T cell receptor beta chain was captured by sequencing in a study of cytomegalovirus exposure and HLA in healthy donors. Broader study findings: The study labeled 164 TCR beta chains cytomegalovirus-associated. In a later analysis, CMV-associated beta chains were mostly HLA-associated, it appeared.

The CDR3 runs to 15 residues. Germline CDR1 reads SNHLY; CDR2 reads FYNNEI. V was shortened by 5 bases and J by 11 bases, with 24 bases between the two germline ends. Note on this clone: Its antigen is not identified.

The PCR was carried out with 60 Vbeta primers and 13 Jbeta primers. The repertoire was sequenced with immunoSEQ multiplex PCR; TCRdb's copy has only in-frame clones and lacks some. The sample holds about 68,000 clones; about 81% are singletons and the top ten take approximately 6.2%. Specimen: PBMCs. The chain links TRBV2 to TRBJ1-2; tentatively, D is TRBD1 (6 bases). This receptor was taken from a human donor in good health. CDR3 sequence (DNA): TGTGCCAGCAGTCCTAAACAGGGATCTCATCACGGGTACACCTTC. Amino acid sequence: CASSPKQGSHHGYTF.